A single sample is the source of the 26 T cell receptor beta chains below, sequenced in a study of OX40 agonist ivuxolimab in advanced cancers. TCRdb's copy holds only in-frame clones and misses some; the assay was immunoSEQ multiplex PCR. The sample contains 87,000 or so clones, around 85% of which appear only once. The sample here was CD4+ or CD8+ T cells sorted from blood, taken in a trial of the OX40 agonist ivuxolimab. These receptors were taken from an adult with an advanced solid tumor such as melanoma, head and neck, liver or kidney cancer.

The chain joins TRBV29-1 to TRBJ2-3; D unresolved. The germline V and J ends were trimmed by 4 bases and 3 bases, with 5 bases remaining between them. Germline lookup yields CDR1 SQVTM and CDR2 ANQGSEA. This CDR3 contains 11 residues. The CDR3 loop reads CSVGPTDTQYF. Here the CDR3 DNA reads TGCAGCGTTGGGCCTACAGATACGCAGTATTTT.

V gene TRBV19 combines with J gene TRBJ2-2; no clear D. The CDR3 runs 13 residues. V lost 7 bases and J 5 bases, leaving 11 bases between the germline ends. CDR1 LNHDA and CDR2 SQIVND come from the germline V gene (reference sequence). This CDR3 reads CASMRISTGELFF. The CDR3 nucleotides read TGTGCCAGTATGAGAATTTCGACCGGGGAGCTGTTTTTT.

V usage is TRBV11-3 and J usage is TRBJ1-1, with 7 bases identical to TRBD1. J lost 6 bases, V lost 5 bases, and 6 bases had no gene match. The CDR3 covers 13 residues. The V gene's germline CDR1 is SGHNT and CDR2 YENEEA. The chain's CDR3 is CASSMGQFSEAFF. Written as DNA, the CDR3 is TGTGCCAGCAGCATGGGACAGTTTTCTGAAGCTTTCTTT.

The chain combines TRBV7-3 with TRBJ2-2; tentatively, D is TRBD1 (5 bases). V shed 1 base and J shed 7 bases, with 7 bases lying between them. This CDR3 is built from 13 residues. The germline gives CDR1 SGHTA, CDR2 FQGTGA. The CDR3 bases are TGTGCCAGCAGCTTAATGCAGGGCGGGGAGCTGTTTTTT. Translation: CASSLMQGGELFF.

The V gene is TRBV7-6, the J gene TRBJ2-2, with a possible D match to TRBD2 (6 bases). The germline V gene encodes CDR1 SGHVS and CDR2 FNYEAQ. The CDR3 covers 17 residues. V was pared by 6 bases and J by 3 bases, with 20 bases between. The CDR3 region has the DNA TGTGCCAGCAGTTCTCTCCCGGGAGTATTCCACACCGGGGAGCTGTTTTTT. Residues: CASSSLPGVFHTGELFF.

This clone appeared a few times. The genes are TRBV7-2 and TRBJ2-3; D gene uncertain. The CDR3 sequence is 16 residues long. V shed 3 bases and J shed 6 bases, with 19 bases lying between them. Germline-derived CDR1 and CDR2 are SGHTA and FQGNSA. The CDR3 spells CASSLKTGPHWDTQYF. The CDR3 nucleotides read TGTGCCAGCAGCTTGAAGACCGGACCTCACTGGGATACGCAGTATTTT. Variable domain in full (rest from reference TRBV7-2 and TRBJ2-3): GAGVSQSPSNKVTEKGKDVELRCDPISGHTALYWYRQSLGQGLEFLIYFQGNSAPDKSGLPSDRFSAERTGGSVSTLTIQRTQQEDSAVYLCASSLKTGPHWDTQYFGPGTRLTVL.

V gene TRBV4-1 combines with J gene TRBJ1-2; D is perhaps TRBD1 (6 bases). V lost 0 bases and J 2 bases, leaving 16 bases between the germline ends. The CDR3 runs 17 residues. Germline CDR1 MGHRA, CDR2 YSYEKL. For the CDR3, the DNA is TGCGCCAGCAGCCAAGAGGTTCTTCTAGGGGGAAACTATGGCTACACCTTC. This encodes CASSQEVLLGGNYGYTF.

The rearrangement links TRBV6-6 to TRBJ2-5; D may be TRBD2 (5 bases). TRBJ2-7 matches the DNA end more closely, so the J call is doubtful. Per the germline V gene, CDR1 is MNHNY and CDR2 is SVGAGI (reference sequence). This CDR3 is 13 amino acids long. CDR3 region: CASGLAADYEQYF. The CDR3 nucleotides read TGTGCCAGCGGGCTAGCCGCCGATTACGAGCAGTACTTC.

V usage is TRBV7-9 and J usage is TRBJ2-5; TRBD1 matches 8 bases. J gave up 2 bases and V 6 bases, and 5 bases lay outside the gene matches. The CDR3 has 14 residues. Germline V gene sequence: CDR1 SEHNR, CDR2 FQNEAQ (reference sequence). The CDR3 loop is CASRDRDPQETQYF. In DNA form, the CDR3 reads TGTGCCAGCAGGGACAGGGACCCTCAAGAGACCCAGTACTTC.

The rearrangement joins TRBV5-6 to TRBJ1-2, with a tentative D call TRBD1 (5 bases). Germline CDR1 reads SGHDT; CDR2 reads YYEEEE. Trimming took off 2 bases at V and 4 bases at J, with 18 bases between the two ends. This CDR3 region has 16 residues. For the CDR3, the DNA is TGTGCCAGCAGCTTCCCAGGGCCGACGCGTGGCTATGGCTACACCTTC. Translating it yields CASSFPGPTRGYGYTF.

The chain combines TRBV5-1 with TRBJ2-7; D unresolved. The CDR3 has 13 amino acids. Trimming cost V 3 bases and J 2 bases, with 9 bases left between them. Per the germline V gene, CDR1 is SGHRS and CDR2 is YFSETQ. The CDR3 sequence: CASSSDTAYEQYF. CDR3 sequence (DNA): TGCGCCAGCAGCTCAGACACAGCCTACGAGCAGTACTTC.

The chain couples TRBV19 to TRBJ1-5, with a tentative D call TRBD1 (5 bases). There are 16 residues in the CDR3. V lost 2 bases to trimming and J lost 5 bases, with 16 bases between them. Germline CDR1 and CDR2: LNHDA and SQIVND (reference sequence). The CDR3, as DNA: TGTGCCAGTAGTATAATGGGTGGTGGGACGGATCAGCCCCAGCATTTT. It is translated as CASSIMGGGTDQPQHF.

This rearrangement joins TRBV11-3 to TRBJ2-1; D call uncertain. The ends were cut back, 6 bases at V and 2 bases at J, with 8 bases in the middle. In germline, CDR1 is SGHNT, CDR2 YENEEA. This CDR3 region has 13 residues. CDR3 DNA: TGTGCCAGCAGGGACCCCGCCTACAATGAGCAGTTCTTC. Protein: CASRDPAYNEQFF.

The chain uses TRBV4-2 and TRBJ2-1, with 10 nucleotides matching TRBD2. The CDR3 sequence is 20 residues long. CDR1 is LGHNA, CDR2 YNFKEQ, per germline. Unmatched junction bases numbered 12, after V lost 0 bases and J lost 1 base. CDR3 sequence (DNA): TGTGCCAGCAGCCAAGATAGGGTGGCCAGACTAGCGGGTTCCTACAATGAGCAGTTCTTC. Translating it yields CASSQDRVARLAGSYNEQFF.

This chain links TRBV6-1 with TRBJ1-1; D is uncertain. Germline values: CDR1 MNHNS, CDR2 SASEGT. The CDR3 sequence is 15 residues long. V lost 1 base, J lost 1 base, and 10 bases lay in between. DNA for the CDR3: TGTGCCAGCAGTGAAGAGCCAGCCCCGAACACTGAAGCTTTCTTT. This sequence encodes CASSEEPAPNTEAFF.

DNA of the CDR3: TGTGCCATGCGCCCTACAGGGGGAGGATTACGGAATTCACCCCTCCACTTT. This gives the protein CAMRPTGGGLRNSPLHF. J is TRBJ1-6 and V is TRBV10-3, with 8 bases fitting TRBD1. V shed 9 bases and J 7 bases; nucleotides not matched to a gene: 17. The CDR3 sequence is 17 residues long. The germline V gene encodes CDR1 ENHRY and CDR2 SYGVKD.

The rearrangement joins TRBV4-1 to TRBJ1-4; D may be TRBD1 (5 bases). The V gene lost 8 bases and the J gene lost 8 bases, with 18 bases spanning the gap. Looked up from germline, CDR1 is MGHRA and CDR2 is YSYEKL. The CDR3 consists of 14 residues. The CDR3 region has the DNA TGCGCCAGCCAGAGCGCTGCCAAGGGGGAAAAACTGTTTTTT. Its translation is CASQSAAKGEKLFF.

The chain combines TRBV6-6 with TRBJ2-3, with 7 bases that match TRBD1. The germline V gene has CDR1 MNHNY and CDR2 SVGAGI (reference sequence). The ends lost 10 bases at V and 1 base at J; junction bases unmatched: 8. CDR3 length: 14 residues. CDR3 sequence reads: CATPTGWGTDTQYF. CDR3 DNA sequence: TGTGCCACCCCGACAGGGTGGGGCACAGATACGCAGTATTTT.

In DNA form, the CDR3 reads TGCGCCAGCAGCCTCCTGGGGCGCGTTGGCGAGCAGTACTTC. Amino acids: CASSLLGRVGEQYF. The chain is built from TRBV5-1 and TRBJ2-7, with D perhaps matching TRBD1 (5 bases). Looked up from germline, CDR1 is SGHRS and CDR2 is YFSETQ. The CDR3 is 14 amino acids. The germline V and J ends were trimmed by 4 bases and 6 bases, with 17 bases remaining between them.

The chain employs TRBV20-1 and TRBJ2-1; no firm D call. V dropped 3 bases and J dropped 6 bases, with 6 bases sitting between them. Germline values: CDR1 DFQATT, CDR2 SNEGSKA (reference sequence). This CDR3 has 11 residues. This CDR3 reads CSASPGNEQFF. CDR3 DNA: TGCAGTGCTAGCCCAGGCAATGAGCAGTTCTTC.

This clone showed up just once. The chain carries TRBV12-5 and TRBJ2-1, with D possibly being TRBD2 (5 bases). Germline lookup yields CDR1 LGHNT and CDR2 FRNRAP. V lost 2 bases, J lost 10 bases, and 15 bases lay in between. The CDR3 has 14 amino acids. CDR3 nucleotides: TGTGCTAGTGGTTTGATGAGAGGGCCCCGAGAGCAGTTCTTC. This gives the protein CASGLMRGPREQFF.

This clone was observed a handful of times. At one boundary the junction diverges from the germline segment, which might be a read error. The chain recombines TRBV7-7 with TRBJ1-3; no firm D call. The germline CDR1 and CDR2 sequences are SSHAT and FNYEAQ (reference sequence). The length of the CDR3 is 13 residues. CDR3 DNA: TGTGCTAGCAGCTTTGACTCTGGAAACACCATATATTTT. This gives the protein CASSFDSGNTIYF.

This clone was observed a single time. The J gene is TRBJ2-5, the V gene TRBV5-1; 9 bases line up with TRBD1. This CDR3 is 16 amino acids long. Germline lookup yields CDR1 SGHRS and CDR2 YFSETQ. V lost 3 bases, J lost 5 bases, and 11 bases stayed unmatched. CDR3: CASSSGQGIQWETQYF. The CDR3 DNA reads TGCGCCAGCAGCTCCGGACAGGGGATTCAGTGGGAGACCCAGTACTTC.

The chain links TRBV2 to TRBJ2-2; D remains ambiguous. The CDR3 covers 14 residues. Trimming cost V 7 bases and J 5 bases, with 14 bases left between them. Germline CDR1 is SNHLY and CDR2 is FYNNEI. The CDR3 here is CASNPYWGTGELFF. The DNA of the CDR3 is TGTGCCAGCAACCCGTACTGGGGAACCGGGGAGCTGTTTTTT.

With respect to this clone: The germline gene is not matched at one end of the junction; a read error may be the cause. The CDR3 DNA reads as TGCTCGGTCGGGGGGCGGATGTATGGCTACACCTTC. Translated: CSVGGRMYGYTF. The rearrangement uses TRBV6-6 and TRBJ1-2, with D tentatively TRBD1 (6 bases). The germline CDR1 and CDR2 sequences are MNHNY and SVGAGI (reference sequence). The CDR3 spans 12 residues.

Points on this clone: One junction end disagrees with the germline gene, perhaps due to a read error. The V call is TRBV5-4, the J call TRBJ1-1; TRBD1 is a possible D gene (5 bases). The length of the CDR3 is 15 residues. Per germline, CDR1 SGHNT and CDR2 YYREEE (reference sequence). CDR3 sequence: CASSQVQGMNTEAFF. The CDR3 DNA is TGCGCCAGCAGCCAAGTTCAGGGAATGAACACTGAAGCTTTCTTT.